The clone carrying this T cell receptor beta chain was counted once. Antigen: not known. This entry comes from a study of T cell responses to AZD1222 COVID-19 vaccine. V dropped 2 bases and J dropped 6; count of bases not matched to a gene: 4. Germline V gene sequence: CDR1 SGHRS, CDR2 YFSETQ. This CDR3 has 14 residues. Sequencing was performed with immunoSEQ multiplex PCR; in TCRdb, only in-frame clones are kept and a portion is missing. The top ten clones hold 7.6% of a sample with about 130,000 clones, 88% of them seen once. Study conclusions and caveats: The donor group comprised mostly white British people and more females; the analysis possibly underestimated clonal diversity. Reports indicate that nearly half of spike-specific TCRs are directed at unmutated variant regions. Elevations in Spike-specific TCR breadth and depth followed administration of two AZD1222 doses.

The source was peripheral blood, collected on day 0 of AZD1222 vaccination. The receptor comes from an adult in good health. The chain links TRBV5-1 to TRBJ2-7; TRBD2 matches 11 bases. The CDR3 nucleotides read TGCGCCAGCAGCTTACTAGCGGGAGTGGGCGAGCAGTACTTC. Its translation: CASSLLAGVGEQYF.